The T cell receptor beta chain described here comes from a study of response to subunit inactivated influenza vaccine. In its sample, this clonotype was seen many times. MiXCR, run by TCRdb on the RT-PCR reads, gives a single entry per CDR3 protein. The sample includes roughly 700,000 distinct CDR3 sequences, approximately 14% of them seen just once. This receptor was taken from a man aged 45-60 years who received an inactivated influenza vaccine. This sample comprised PBMCs from blood, obtained 11 to 12 days after vaccination.

CDR3 protein: CASSSQLRGIEQFF. The CDR3 DNA sequence: TGTGCCAGCAGCTCTCAGTTGAGGGGTATTGAGCAGTTCTTC. V and J are TRBV7-2 and TRBJ2-1, with D perhaps being TRBD1 or TRBD2 (5 bases each). Trimming left V 4 bases short and J 9 bases short, with 16 bases between. The CDR3 runs 14 residues. Germline V gene sequence: CDR1 SGHTA, CDR2 FQGNSA.